A selection of T cell receptor beta chains follows, all from one sample in a study. From the multiplex PCR reads, TCRdb called clonotypes with MiXCR, one entry per CDR3 protein. This table has over a thousand distinct CDR3 sequences, roughly 20% appearing once. Sequences were obtained from naive CD4+ T cells sorted from blood. The receptors shown here come from a female donor with breast cancer. Each CDR3 is given with its conserved first and last residue. D genes are given only for firm matches. Clone size is not always given. Where it is, it says once, few, many or a class for expanded clones.

>TRBJ1-2|NA|TRBV12-3/TRBV12-4|medium-sized
CASSHGASYGYTF
TGTGCCAGCAGTCACGGGGCGAGCTATGGCTACACCTTC
>TRBJ1-2|NA|TRBV12-3/TRBV12-4|medium-sized
CASSLRDGHYGYTF
TGTGCCAGCAGTTTAAGGGACGGCCACTATGGCTACACCTTC
>TRBJ1-2|NA|TRBV12-3/TRBV12-4|medium-sized
CASRPTGRSYGYTF
TGTGCCAGCAGACCTACAGGGAGATCATACGGCTACACCTTC
>TRBJ1-2|TRBD1|TRBV12-3/TRBV12-4|NA
CASSPGQGSGYTF
TGTGCCAGCAGTCCGGGACAGGGGAGTGGCTACACCTTC
>TRBJ1-2|NA|TRBV12-3/TRBV12-4|medium-sized
CATTGGSLAGYTF
TGTGCCACCACCGGTGGCAGCCTCGCTGGCTACACCTTC
>TRBJ1-2|NA|TRBV12-3/TRBV12-4|medium-sized
CASSLIGEYYGYTF
TGTGCCAGCAGTTTGATCGGGGAATACTATGGCTACACCTTC
>TRBJ1-2|NA|TRBV12-3/TRBV12-4|medium-sized
CASSLRPGQSYGYTF
TGTGCCAGCAGTTTAAGGCCCGGGCAGAGCTATGGCTACACCTTC
>TRBJ1-1|NA|TRBV12-3/TRBV12-4|NA
CASTRRVSEAFF
TGTGCCAGCACCCGCCGTGTTTCTGAAGCTTTCTTT
>TRBJ1-2|NA|TRBV12-3/TRBV12-4|medium-sized
CASSPGQYYGYTF
TGTGCCAGCAGCCCAGGCCAGTACTATGGCTACACCTTC
>TRBJ1-2|NA|TRBV12-3/TRBV12-4|medium-sized
CASRLAGNPGYGYTF
TGTGCCAGCAGGCTGGCGGGGAACCCAGGCTATGGCTACACCTTC
>TRBJ1-1|NA|TRBV12-3/TRBV12-4|NA
CASSSQGLTEAFF
TGTGCCAGCAGTTCCCAAGGGCTCACTGAAGCTTTCTTT